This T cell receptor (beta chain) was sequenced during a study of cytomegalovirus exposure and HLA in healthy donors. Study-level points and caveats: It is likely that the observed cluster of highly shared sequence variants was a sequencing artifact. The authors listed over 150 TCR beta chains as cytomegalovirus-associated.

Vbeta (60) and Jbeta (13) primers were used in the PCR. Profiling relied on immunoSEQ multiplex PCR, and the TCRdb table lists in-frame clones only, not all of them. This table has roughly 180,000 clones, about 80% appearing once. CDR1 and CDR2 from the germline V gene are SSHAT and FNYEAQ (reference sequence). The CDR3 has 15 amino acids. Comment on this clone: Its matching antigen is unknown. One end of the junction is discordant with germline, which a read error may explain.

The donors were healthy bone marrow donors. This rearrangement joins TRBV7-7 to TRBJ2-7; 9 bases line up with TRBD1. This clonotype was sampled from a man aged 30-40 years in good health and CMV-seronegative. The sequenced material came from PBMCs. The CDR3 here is CASSPIGTGSYEQYF. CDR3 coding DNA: TGTGCTAGCAGCCCCATCGGGACAGGGTCGTACGAGCAGTACTTC.